This note documents a single T cell receptor (beta chain) sequence. This clonotype was seen ten or more times. Its binding antigen is unknown. There are no base qualities to consult, and no much larger clone falls within one base. This entry belongs to a study of CD8 T cells in ankylosing spondylitis (dated by TCRdb to 2017 to 2019). Regarding the research as a whole: To find TCR variants linked to disease, the study profiled T cell receptor beta repertoires in ankylosing spondylitis patients and healthy donors. The full study cohort comprised about 25 ankylosing spondylitis patients and about a hundred healthy donors. Peripheral blood was sampled, and synovial fluid was also collected from ankylosing spondylitis patients. Overall study results and their limits: In peripheral blood, the disease-linked clones were found at relatively low frequencies and had a CD8+ phenotype. Some motif variants had previously been reported in the synovial fluid and blood of reactive arthritis patients, which suggests shared mechanisms of disease initiation. The disease-linked clones were reported as significantly enriched in matched synovial fluid samples from ankylosing spondylitis patients. A TCR beta motif made up of seven or eight highly homologous amino acid variants appeared to be characteristic of blood from ankylosing spondylitis patients.

Sequenced using an Illumina HiSeq 2500. TCR beta libraries were prepared by quantitative 5'-RACE with molecular barcodes. In the source study's methods: A new computational method, built on a probabilistic model of VDJ rearrangement, was used to identify disease-linked TCR variants. TCRdb redid the processing of the public reads, applying fastp at Q25 and MiXCR, and retained in-frame beta chains. Rows with one shared CDR3 protein collapse into an entry with the most common genes and DNA. The V and J calls reflect TCRdb's pipeline rather than the authors' work. Present in this sample are just under 550,000 distinct CDR3 sequences, about 13% of which were seen just once. The ten biggest clones cover approximately 6.3% of the sample. CDR1 and CDR2 (SGHTA, FQGNSA) derive from the germline V gene. V and J are trimmed by 6 bases and 5 bases, and the gene matches miss 4 bases of the junction. The CDR3, from cysteine to phenylalanine, totals 14 residues. The entry retains the CDR3 DNA only, 42 bases that are in frame from base 1.

The clonotype was recovered from a male donor with ankylosing spondylitis. The chain couples TRBV7-2 to TRBJ2-3; TRBD2 fits 11 bases in the junction. Sequenced material: blood, either unsorted or a sorted T cell fraction (not recorded which). This receptor carries the CDR3 CASSFGLAGDTQYF. The nucleotides are TGTGCCAGCAGTTTTGGACTAGCGGGAGATACGCAGTATTTT.